The TCR beta chain described here comes from a study of blood T cell repertoires in COVID-19. Study background: Spain, Italy and the United States supplied samples that represented acute and convalescent COVID-19. In each case, the material was cDNA or gDNA derived from T cells, B-cell-depleted T cells, or PBMCs.

The germline V gene has CDR1 LNHDA and CDR2 SQIVND (reference sequence). Trimming removed 4 bases from V and 3 bases from J; junction bases left unmatched: 11. CDR3 size: 18 residues. Original analysis: Estimated nucleated cell counts came from reference gene primer amplification. Clones were read by immunoSEQ multiplex PCR, and TCRdb kept only the in-frame ones, dropping some. From that table come the V and J calls and clone size; the DNA was used to work out D and trimming. The profile shows about 140,000 clones, roughly three quarters of them singletons. The J gene is TRBJ2-1, the V gene TRBV19, with 11 bases matching TRBD2. Sequenced: peripheral blood. The sequence came from a woman in her fifties or sixties with acute or convalescent COVID-19. This CDR3 is CASSSLLTSGIIYNEQFF. For the CDR3, the DNA is TGTGCCAGTAGTAGCCTACTGACTAGCGGGATTATCTACAATGAGCAGTTCTTC.